This TCR beta chain emerged from a study of blood T cell repertoires in COVID-19. Study in general: Acute and convalescent COVID-19 specimens originated in the United States, Italy and Spain.

The germline V gene encodes CDR1 MGHRA and CDR2 YSYEKL. The ends lost 4 bases at V and 6 bases at J; junction bases unmatched: 5. This CDR3 has 14 residues. Profiling relied on immunoSEQ multiplex PCR, and the TCRdb table lists in-frame clones only, not all of them. This sample yields approximately 280,000 clones, of which approximately 90% are seen a single time; 4.6% belongs to the top ten. The clonotype comes from a man aged 35 to 55 with acute or convalescent COVID-19. J is TRBJ2-7 and V is TRBV4-1, with TRBD2 identical over 11 bases. The sequenced sample was peripheral blood. In nucleotides, the CDR3 is TGCGCCAGCAGCCTCCTAGCGGGGGGTGGCGAGCAGTACTTC. Protein: CASSLLAGGGEQYF.